Given below is one T cell receptor (beta chain) in context. No antigen is known for it. In each case, RNA was isolated and then reverse transcribed into cDNA as the sequencing template. Repertoires were generated with immunoSEQ multiplex PCR, while TCRdb's copy carries only in-frame clones and drops some. The table shows approximately 280,000 clones, with 58% occurring only once. The sample originates from a study of CD8+ T cells in alopecia areata. Per the germline V gene, CDR1 is MGHDK and CDR2 is SYGVNS. With 3 bases removed from V and 1 base from J, the gap between germline ends came to 6 bases. This CDR3 has 13 residues. Documented treatment: oral pan-JAK inhibitor, 5-10 mg twice daily. Broader study findings: Under tofacitinib, numerous expanded lesional clonotypes remained detectable in scalp and blood.

The rearrangement links TRBV25-1 to TRBJ1-1; D is unclear. The sample was CD4+ T cells sorted from blood, taken at week 24, from a patient treated with tofacitinib. The clonotype comes from a human donor with alopecia areata. For the CDR3, the DNA is TGTGCCAGCAGTGAGCACAGGAACACTGAAGCTTTCTTT. Its translation: CASSEHRNTEAFF.